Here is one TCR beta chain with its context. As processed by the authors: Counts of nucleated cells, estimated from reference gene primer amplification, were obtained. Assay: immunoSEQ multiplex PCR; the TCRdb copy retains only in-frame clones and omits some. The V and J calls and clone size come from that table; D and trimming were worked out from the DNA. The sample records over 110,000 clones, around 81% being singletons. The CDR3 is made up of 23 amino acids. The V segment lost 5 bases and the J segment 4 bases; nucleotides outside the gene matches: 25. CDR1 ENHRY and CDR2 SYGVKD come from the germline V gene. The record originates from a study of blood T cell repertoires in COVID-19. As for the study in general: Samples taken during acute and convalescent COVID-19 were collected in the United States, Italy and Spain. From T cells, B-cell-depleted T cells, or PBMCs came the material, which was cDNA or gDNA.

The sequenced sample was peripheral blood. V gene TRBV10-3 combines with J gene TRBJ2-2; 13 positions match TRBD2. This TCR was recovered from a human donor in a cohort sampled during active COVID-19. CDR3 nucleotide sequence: TGTGCCATCAGTCGGGACAGGGTCTATCGGACTAGCGGGAGAGGGGGGATCACCGGGGAGCTGTTTTTT. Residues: CAISRDRVYRTSGRGGITGELFF.